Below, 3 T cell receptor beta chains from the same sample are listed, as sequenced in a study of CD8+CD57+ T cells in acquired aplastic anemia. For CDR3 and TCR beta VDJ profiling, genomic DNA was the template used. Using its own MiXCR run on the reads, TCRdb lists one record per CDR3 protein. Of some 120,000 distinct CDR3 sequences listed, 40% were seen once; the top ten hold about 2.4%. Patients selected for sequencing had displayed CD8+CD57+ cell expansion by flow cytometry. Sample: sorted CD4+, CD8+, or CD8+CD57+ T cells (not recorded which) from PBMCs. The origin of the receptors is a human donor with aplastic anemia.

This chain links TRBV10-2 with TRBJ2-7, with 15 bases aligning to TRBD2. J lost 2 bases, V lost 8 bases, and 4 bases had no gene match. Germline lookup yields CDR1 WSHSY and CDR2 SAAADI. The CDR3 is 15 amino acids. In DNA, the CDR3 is TGCGCCAGCGGGGGACTAGCGGGGGGCGCCTACGAGCAGTACGTC. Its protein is CASGGLAGGAYEQYV.

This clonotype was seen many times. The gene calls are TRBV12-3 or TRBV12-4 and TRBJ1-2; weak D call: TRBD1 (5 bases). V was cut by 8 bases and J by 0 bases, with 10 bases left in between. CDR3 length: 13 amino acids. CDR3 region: CASVSTANYGYTF. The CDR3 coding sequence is TGTGCCAGCGTTTCGACAGCTAACTATGGCTACACCTTC.

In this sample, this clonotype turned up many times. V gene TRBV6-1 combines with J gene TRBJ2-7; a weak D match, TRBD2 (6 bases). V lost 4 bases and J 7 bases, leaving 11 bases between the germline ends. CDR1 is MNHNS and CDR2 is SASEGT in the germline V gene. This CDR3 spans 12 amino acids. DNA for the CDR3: TGTGCCAGCAGTGGGGGGGTGAGGGAGCAGTACGTC. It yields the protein CASSGGVREQYV.